Below, 5 T cell receptor beta chains from the same sample are listed, as sequenced in a study of T cells in women clearing cervical HPV infection. Sequencing was performed with immunoSEQ multiplex PCR; in TCRdb, only in-frame clones are kept and a portion is missing. The sample includes 40,000 to 55,000 clones. The specimen sequenced was blood buffy coat. These receptor sequences come from a woman between 18 and 75 years old with a cervical HPV16 infection that either progressed to CIN3+ or cleared (not recorded which).

Comments on this clone: The read ends 3 residues shy of where the CDR3 ends; the end is completed using the germline J gene. The J gene is TRBJ1-2, the V gene TRBV14; D might be TRBD1 (5 bases). The V gene lost 4 bases and the J gene lost 3 bases, with 9 bases spanning the gap. Germline values: CDR1 SGHDN, CDR2 FVKESK. The CDR3 contains 13 residues. CDR3 region: CASSRDSDYGYTF. Partial CDR3 DNA: TGTGCCAGCAGCCGCGACAGCGACTATGGC.

In regard to this clone: Coverage ceases 3 residues before the CDR3 finishes, and the germline J gene fills in the end. V and J are TRBV19 and TRBJ2-3, with TRBD1 matching 9 bases. The CDR3 covers 16 residues. The V gene's germline CDR1 is LNHDA and CDR2 SQIVND (reference sequence). CDR3 in amino acids: CASSQGGTGFGETQYF. The covered CDR3 bases are TGTGCCAGTAGTCAAGGGGGGACAGGGTTTGGGGAGACG.

CDR3 sequence reads: CASSQRTGGMDGQYF. The CDR3 DNA, read in part, is TGCGCCAGCAGTCAAAGGACAGGGGGCATGGATGGT. The chain carries TRBV23-1 and TRBJ2-4; 11 bases align to TRBD1. The read ends 3 residues early relative to the CDR3; the germline J gene fills the gap. TRBV23-1 is sorted into the ORF group, with uncertain function. The CDR3 extends over 15 amino acids.

Points on this clone: The read is 3 residues too short to cover the CDR3 end, so that end is filled in from the germline J gene. The rearrangement uses TRBV19 and TRBJ2-2; D is perhaps TRBD1 (5 bases). The CDR3 totals 16 residues. CDR1 is LNHDA and CDR2 is SQIVND in the germline V gene (reference sequence). V dropped 4 bases and J dropped 0 bases, with 12 bases sitting between them. The CDR3 spells CASSTSSGTNTGELFF. The part of the CDR3 DNA that was read is TGTGCCAGTAGTACGAGTTCAGGGACGAACACCGGGGAG. Complete variable domain (other parts from reference TRBV19 and TRBJ2-2): DGGITQSPKYLFRKEGQNVTLSCEQNLNHDAMYWYRQDPGQGLRLIYYSQIVNDFQKGDIAEGYSVSREKKESFPLTVTSAQKNPTAFYLCASSTSSGTNTGELFFGEGSRLTVL.

This chain's CDR3 is CSVGAASEQYF. The CDR3 bases that were read are TGCAGCGTTGGTGCGGCGTCCGAG. V usage is TRBV29-1 and J usage is TRBJ2-7, with no clear D. The read finishes 3 residues shy of the CDR3 end, and the germline J gene is used to complete it. V shed 4 bases and J shed 6 bases, with 10 bases lying between them. The germline V gene has CDR1 SQVTM and CDR2 ANQGSEA. The CDR3 has 11 amino acids.